This T cell receptor beta chain derives from a study of blood T cell repertoires in COVID-19. Study overall: The origin of the acute and convalescent COVID-19 samples was the United States, Italy and Spain. From T cells, B-cell-depleted T cells, or PBMCs came the material, which was cDNA or gDNA.

V was shortened by 6 bases and J by 11 bases, with 8 bases between the two germline ends. Germline V gene data show CDR1 as MNHEY and CDR2 as SVGAGI. The CDR3 is made up of 10 amino acids. Each recovered donor of Cohort 3 presented with two negative PCRs, clearance, or symptom resolution. Original data processing: Estimates of nucleated cell counts were drawn from the amplification of reference gene primers. Clones were sequenced by immunoSEQ multiplex PCR, and TCRdb holds only the in-frame ones, with some missing. V and J calls and clone size come straight from that table; D and trimming were deduced from the DNA. The table includes a few hundred thousand clones, over 75% detected once. This clone was counted between two and nine times.

J is TRBJ1-5 and V is TRBV6-5, with D unclear. The clonotype comes from a man between 25 and 39 years old who had recovered from COVID-19. Specimen: PBMCs or T cells enriched from blood (not recorded which). CDR3 sequence (DNA): TGTGCCAGCAGAAGAGTGGCCCAGCATTTT. Translating it yields CASRRVAQHF.